This TCR beta chain was profiled in a study of T cell responses to AZD1222 COVID-19 vaccine. Study-wide findings and caveats: Targets within unmutated variant regions were reportedly found for nearly half of spike-specific TCRs. An increase in Spike-specific TCR breadth and depth was observed after two AZD1222 doses. Among the donors, most were white British and more were female, and clonal diversity was possibly underestimated.

A note on this clone: Its antigen is as yet unknown.

Method: immunoSEQ multiplex PCR; TCRdb's copy keeps in-frame clones and lacks some. The table has approximately 140,000 clones, around 90% seen once. The CDR3 is made up of 16 amino acids. Germline V gene lookup returns CDR1 ENHRY and CDR2 SYGVKD. Trimming took 2 bases from V and 5 from J; bases not matched to a gene: 9. Second doses were pooled across both intervals (about 4 or about 12 weeks). The source was peripheral blood, collected 28 days after the second AZD1222 dose. This chain connects TRBV10-3 to TRBJ2-7; 10 bases are shared with TRBD1. The receptor was derived from an adult who received the AZD1222 COVID-19 vaccine. The CDR3 sequence is CAISEGRTGGGHEQYF. The DNA of the CDR3 is TGTGCCATCAGTGAGGGGAGGACAGGGGGAGGTCACGAGCAGTACTTC.